The 24 T cell receptor beta chains below all came from one sample that was sequenced in a study of Ad26.COV2.S vaccination and SARS-CoV-2 variants (dated by TCRdb to the early 2020s). The library came from the immunoSEQ multiplex PCR assay. TCRdb mirrors the immuneACCESS table, restricted to in-frame sequences. Some clones are absent from its copies; in checked studies, under half trace to an unresolved V gene, and the reason for the others is unknown. The table for this sample lists hundreds of thousands of clones; around 90% of them were counted only once. The top ten hold around 6.6% of the sample. The treatment or condition label for this specimen denotes: roughly 20 received Ad26.COV2.S at low or high dose, single or two shots; several received placebo; per-sample allocation not given. Repertoires of vaccine and placebo recipients were sequenced from samples taken on day 63 after the first injection.

The input for sequencing was peripheral blood, taken in a trial of Ad26.COV2.S vaccine versus placebo. The source is a person aged 18 to 65 who received the Ad26.COV2.S COVID-19 vaccine or a placebo.

This chain uses TRBV12-3 or TRBV12-4 with TRBJ1-1; D is uncertain. The CDR3 runs 12 residues. V was cut by 3 bases and J by 5 bases, with 7 bases left in between. Written as DNA, the CDR3 is TGTGCCAGCAGTTTTCCGGGGACTGAAGCTTTCTTT. Translated: CASSFPGTEAFF.

The V call is TRBV6-5, the J call TRBJ2-6; D is undetermined. The CDR3 is made up of 14 amino acids. Between the trimmed V and J ends, which lost 9 bases and 0 bases, there was a span of 9 bases. Germline loops: CDR1 MNHEY, CDR2 SVGAGI. The CDR3 nucleotides are TGTGCCAGTGCTAATCTCTCTGGGGCCAACGTCCTGACTTTC. Translating it yields CASANLSGANVLTF.

The chain links TRBV6-5 to TRBJ1-1, with D possibly TRBD1 on 6 matching bases. This CDR3 is built from 15 residues. Deletions cut 5 bases from V and 4 bases from J, with 17 bases between. From germline, CDR1 is MNHEY and CDR2 SVGAGI. The CDR3 DNA follows: TGTGCCAGCAGTCTAACGACAGGCGCGGGCACTGAAGCTTTCTTT. It is translated as CASSLTTGAGTEAFF.

This chain connects TRBV7-8 to TRBJ1-2, with 8 bases that match TRBD1. V shed 1 base and J 7 bases; nucleotides not matched to a gene: 5. The germline V gene encodes CDR1 SGHVS and CDR2 FQNEAQ. The CDR3 has 14 amino acids. The CDR3 reads CASSLEDRAGGYTF. CDR3 coding DNA: TGTGCCAGCAGCTTAGAGGACAGGGCTGGTGGCTACACCTTC.

The chain links TRBV29-1 to TRBJ2-2; possibly TRBD1 or TRBD2 for D (5 bases each). Germline V gene lookup returns CDR1 SQVTM and CDR2 ANQGSEA. V lost 4 bases and J 2 bases, leaving 14 bases between the germline ends. There are 15 residues in the CDR3. CDR3: CSVVGYGTNTGELFF. CDR3 nucleotides: TGCAGCGTTGTTGGGTACGGGACCAACACCGGGGAGCTGTTTTTT.

V usage is TRBV12-3 or TRBV12-4 and J usage is TRBJ1-1; D uncertain. The CDR3 is 13 amino acids. Trimming stripped 3 bases from V and 6 bases from J, with 11 bases between. In nucleotides, the CDR3 is TGTGCCAGCAGTTTCTTCGAGGAGGCTGAAGCTTTCTTT. This sequence encodes CASSFFEEAEAFF.

This chain joins TRBV19 and TRBJ2-7; 8 bases are a match to TRBD1. Germline loops: CDR1 LNHDA, CDR2 SQIVND (reference sequence). The junction had 4 bases not matched to a gene; V was cut back by 5 bases and J by 1 base. The CDR3 is made up of 14 amino acids. As DNA, the CDR3 is TGTGCCAGTAGTCTAGGACAGGGTTCCTACGAGCAGTACTTC. Residues: CASSLGQGSYEQYF.

The CDR3: CASSYSRGDTQYF. CDR3 sequence (DNA): TGTGCCAGCAGTTACAGCCGGGGGGATACGCAGTATTTT. V and J are TRBV6-2 or TRBV6-3 and TRBJ2-3, with D maybe TRBD2 (6 bases). V shed 2 bases and J shed 6 bases, with 9 bases lying between them. Germline CDR1 is MNHEY and CDR2 is SVGEGT. There are 13 residues in the CDR3.

J is TRBJ2-7 and V is TRBV25-1; D possibly corresponds to TRBD1 (6 bases). Per the germline V gene, CDR1 is MGHDK and CDR2 is SYGVNS. V was cut by 5 bases and J by 1 base, with 15 bases left in between. CDR3 length: 15 residues. The CDR3 spells CASSPQGITSYEQYF. CDR3 nucleotide sequence: TGTGCCAGCAGTCCACAGGGAATTACATCCTACGAGCAGTACTTC.

This clone appeared once. The rearrangement uses TRBV9 and TRBJ1-5, with 8 bases that match TRBD1. J gave up 5 bases and V 3 bases, and 4 bases lay outside the gene matches. CDR1 and CDR2 (germline): SGDLS, YYNGEE. This CDR3 is 14 amino acids long. The CDR3 nucleotides are TGTGCCAGCAGCGGGGGACAGGCGTATCAGCCCCAGCATTTT. Translating gives CASSGGQAYQPQHF.

J is TRBJ1-1 and V is TRBV7-3; D not resolved. Deletions cut 5 bases from V and 3 bases from J, with 10 bases between. Germline lookup yields CDR1 SGHTA and CDR2 FQGTGA. CDR3 length: 13 residues. This CDR3 is CASSPTGYTEAFF. CDR3 coding DNA: TGTGCCAGCAGCCCCACGGGGTACACTGAAGCTTTCTTT.

In DNA form, the CDR3 reads TGCGCCAGCAGCTCTCCTTCGGGACAGGGATACAATGAGCAGTTCTTC. The encoded protein is CASSSPSGQGYNEQFF. V is TRBV4-1 and J is TRBJ2-1; TRBD1 matches at 9 bases. The CDR3 extends over 16 amino acids. From germline, CDR1 is MGHRA and CDR2 YSYEKL. Germline trimming cut 5 bases from V and 4 bases from J; bases unmatched to any gene: 9.

The chain has TRBV18 and TRBJ1-5; unclear D gene. In germline, CDR1 is KGHSH, CDR2 LQKENI. V was cut by 6 bases and J by 0 bases, with 24 bases left in between. The CDR3 length is 19 residues. The CDR3 coding sequence is TGTGCCAGCTCCCCTACCCATGGTGGGCAGGCCTATAGCAATCAGCCCCAGCATTTT. This codes for CASSPTHGGQAYSNQPQHF.

CDR3 coding DNA: TGTGCCAGCAGCTTAGTCGGGATAGCCAAAAACATTCAGTACTTC. Encoded protein: CASSLVGIAKNIQYF. The chain couples TRBV11-2 to TRBJ2-4, with D possibly TRBD2 on 5 matching bases. CDR3 length: 15 residues. Germline CDR1 and CDR2: SGHAT and FQNNGV. V was pared by 1 base and J by 0 bases, with 7 bases between.

The rearrangement links TRBV5-1 to TRBJ2-1; 8 bases agree with TRBD1. J lost 9 bases, V lost 6 bases, and 11 bases had no gene match. CDR1 and CDR2 from the germline V gene are SGHRS and YFSETQ. CDR3 size: 14 residues. The DNA for the CDR3 is TGCGCCAGCACCAACCGGACAGGGTTCGGTGAGCAGTTCTTC. Encoded protein: CASTNRTGFGEQFF.

The rearrangement joins TRBV3-1 (or the pseudogene TRBV3-2) to TRBJ1-1; no clear D gene. The CDR3 runs to 15 residues. Germline CDR1 LGHDT, CDR2 YNNKEL (reference sequence). The V gene lost 2 bases and the J gene lost 3 bases, with 13 bases spanning the gap. CDR3 in DNA: TGTGCCAGCAGCCAAATATCAGGTGGGGACACTGAAGCTTTCTTT. Amino acid sequence: CASSQISGGDTEAFF.

This sequence joins TRBV5-1 and TRBJ1-2; a possible D gene is TRBD1 (5 bases). CDR3 length: 12 amino acids. Per germline, CDR1 SGHRS and CDR2 YFSETQ. V gave up 3 bases and J gave up 4 bases, with 7 bases separating them. The CDR3 DNA reads TGCGCCAGCAGCTCGACAGTCTATGGCTACACCTTC. Translated: CASSSTVYGYTF.

The table lists this clone with a few counts. The V gene is TRBV9, the J gene TRBJ2-7; the D gene is possibly TRBD1 (5 bases). Germline loops: CDR1 SGDLS, CDR2 YYNGEE. The CDR3 is 14 amino acids. V lost 2 bases and J 3 bases, leaving 12 bases between the germline ends. The CDR3 protein is CASSVDSASYEQYF. The CDR3 nucleotides read TGTGCCAGCAGCGTTGACAGCGCGAGCTACGAGCAGTACTTC.

V is TRBV6-6 and J is TRBJ2-5; TRBD2 is a possible D gene (6 bases). The CDR3 consists of 13 residues. The V end was cut by 6 bases, the J end by 5 bases, with 13 bases between. CDR1 is MNHNY, CDR2 SVGAGI, per germline (reference sequence). CDR3 nucleotides: TGTGCCAGCAGGGGGAGGCCGGGGGAGACCCAGTACTTC. It translates to CASRGRPGETQYF.

With regard to this clone: The identical CDR3 is also encoded by other nucleotide sequences in the sample. The chain joins TRBV7-3 to TRBJ1-1, with D maybe TRBD1 (6 bases). Germline-derived CDR1 and CDR2 are SGHTA and FQGTGA. V lost 4 bases and J 0 bases, leaving 18 bases between the germline ends. This CDR3 is built from 17 residues. The DNA of the CDR3 is TGTGCCAGCAGCTCTAGACAGCCATCAGGGGTGAACACTGAAGCTTTCTTT. Its translation: CASSSRQPSGVNTEAFF.

V and J are TRBV5-6 and TRBJ2-1, with D possibly TRBD1 on 5 matching bases. Germline CDR1 is SGHDT and CDR2 is YYEEEE. This CDR3 region has 18 residues. Trimming shortened V by 0 bases and J by 8 bases, and 24 bases separated the two germline ends. For the CDR3, the DNA is TGTGCCAGCAGCTTGGTAGTCTCGTTAGGGGAAGGTGGTCATGAGCAGTTCTTC. Translated: CASSLVVSLGEGGHEQFF.

This chain joins TRBV3-1 (or the pseudogene TRBV3-2) and TRBJ1-2, with 7 nucleotides matching TRBD1. CDR1 is LGHDT, CDR2 YNNKEL, per germline (reference sequence). The CDR3 spans 16 residues. After removal of 0 bases from V and 2 bases from J, the junction contained 6 bases not matched to a gene. CDR3 sequence (DNA): TGTGCCAGCAGCCAAGATCTCAGGACAGGCAACTATGGCTACACCTTC. Encoded protein: CASSQDLRTGNYGYTF.

The chain links TRBV6-5 to TRBJ2-7, with 7 bases identical to TRBD2. J lost 3 bases, V lost 6 bases, and 8 bases had no gene match. CDR1 is MNHEY, CDR2 SVGAGI, per germline. This CDR3 has 14 amino acids. The CDR3 DNA reads as TGTGCCAGCAGGGGCAATGGGGGGGTCTACGAGCAGTACTTC. This encodes CASRGNGGVYEQYF.

A single count supports this clone. The rearrangement links TRBV25-1 to TRBJ1-5; D may be TRBD1 (5 bases). Germline V gene sequence: CDR1 MGHDK, CDR2 SYGVNS. CDR3 size: 13 residues. Between the trimmed V and J ends, which lost 6 bases and 5 bases, there was a span of 11 bases. The CDR3 sequence is CASSETGDQPQHF. The DNA for the CDR3 is TGTGCCAGCAGCGAAACGGGGGATCAGCCCCAGCATTTT. Full variable domain (outside the CDR3, taken from reference TRBV25-1 and TRBJ1-5): EADIYQTPRYLVIGTGKKITLECSQTMGHDKMYWYQQDPGMELHLIHYSYGVNSTEKGDLSSESTVSRIRTEHFPLTLESARPSHTSQYLCASSETGDQPQHFGDGTRLSIL.